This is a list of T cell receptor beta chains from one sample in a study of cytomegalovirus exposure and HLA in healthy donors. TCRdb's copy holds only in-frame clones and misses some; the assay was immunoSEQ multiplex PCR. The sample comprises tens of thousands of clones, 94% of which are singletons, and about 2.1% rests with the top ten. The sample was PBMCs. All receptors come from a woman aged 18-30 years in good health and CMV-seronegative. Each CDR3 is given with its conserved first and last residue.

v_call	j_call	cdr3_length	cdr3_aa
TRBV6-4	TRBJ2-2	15	CASSEGGSNTGELFF
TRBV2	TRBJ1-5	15	CASSARTGNNQPQHF
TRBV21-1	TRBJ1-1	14	CASSSPGGLGEAFF
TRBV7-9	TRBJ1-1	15	CASSPHLGQDTEAFF
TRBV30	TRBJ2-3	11	CACAGAGTQYF
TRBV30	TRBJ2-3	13	CAWGQGGTDTQYF
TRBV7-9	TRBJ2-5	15	CASSLRGGAGETQYF
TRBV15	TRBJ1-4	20	CATSRTGIRDRFTSNEKLFF
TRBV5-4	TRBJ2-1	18	CASSPAPSGPTSYNEQFF
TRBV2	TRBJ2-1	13	CASSPTSIGGQFF
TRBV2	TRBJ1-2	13	CASSAYRSNGYTF
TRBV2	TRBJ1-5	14	CASSEQGADQPQHF
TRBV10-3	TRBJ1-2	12	CATTQGSYGYTF
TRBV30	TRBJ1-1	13	CAWRGQENTEAFF